These 21 T cell receptor beta chains came from one sample sequenced in a study of T cell repertoires in cytomegalovirus infection. Via MiXCR, TCRdb re-called the reads, giving one row per CDR3 protein. The table lists around 900,000 distinct CDR3 sequences, around 32% of them singletons, with around an eighth in the top ten. These receptors are not linked to any known antigen. The sample here was cultured CD8+ T cells from PBMCs, taken from culture after CMV antigen stimulation. These receptors were collected from a human donor in good health (CMV status not recorded). Some clones in this sample may be carry-over from other donors' samples.

This clonotype was picked up a small number of times. V usage is TRBV27 and J usage is TRBJ2-5, with a weak D call TRBD1 (6 bases). Per the germline V gene, CDR1 is MNHEY and CDR2 is SMNVEV (reference sequence). This CDR3 is 14 amino acids long. V was cut by 4 bases and J by 1 base, with 10 bases left in between. The DNA of the CDR3 is TGTGCCAGCAGTTCCACAGGGTTCCAAGAGACCCAGTACTTC. Protein sequence: CASSSTGFQETQYF.

This clonotype was observed a handful of times. The chain is built from TRBV12-3 or TRBV12-4 and TRBJ2-3; a weak D match, TRBD2 (6 bases). The ends were cut back, 8 bases at V and 1 base at J, with 16 bases in the middle. This CDR3 is built from 15 residues. CDR3 protein: CASGPSGGRTDTQYF. CDR3 bases: TGTGCCAGCGGGCCCTCCGGGGGTCGCACAGATACGCAGTATTTT.

The J gene is TRBJ1-5, the V gene TRBV6-5; perhaps TRBD1 as D (5 bases). CDR1 is MNHEY, CDR2 SVGAGI, per germline. The V gene lost 0 bases and the J gene lost 2 bases, with 8 bases spanning the gap. The CDR3 totals 15 residues. CDR3 DNA: TGTGCCAGCAGTTACTCAGACAGTGGCAATCAGCCCCAGCATTTT. Translation gives CASSYSDSGNQPQHF.

The chain joins TRBV7-6 to TRBJ2-5; 13 bases fit TRBD2. The CDR3 has 18 amino acids. Germline V gene data show CDR1 as SGHVS and CDR2 as FNYEAQ. V gave up 4 bases and J gave up 5 bases; unmatched junction bases: 13. This CDR3 reads CASSSGTSGEFSAETQYF. CDR3 DNA sequence: TGTGCCAGCAGCTCCGGGACTAGCGGGGAATTTAGTGCTGAGACCCAGTACTTC. Based on the CDR3 plus reference TRBV7-6 and TRBJ2-5, the full variable domain is GAGVSQSPRYKVTKRGQDVALRCDPISGHVSLYWYRQALGQGPEFLTYFNYEAQQDKSGLPNDRFSAERPEGSISTLTIQRTEQRDSAMYRCASSSGTSGEFSAETQYFGPGTRLLVL.

This chain joins TRBV6-5 and TRBJ2-7, with D hard to call. CDR1 is MNHEY, CDR2 SVGAGI, per germline. The CDR3 has 15 residues. Trimming cost V 4 bases and J 1 base, with 14 bases left between them. This chain's CDR3 is CASSFNPRSSYEQYF. The CDR3 nucleotides read TGTGCCAGCAGTTTCAATCCCAGGAGTTCCTACGAGCAGTACTTC.

This clonotype has ten or more counts. This chain connects TRBV28 to TRBJ1-4; D not certain. The germline V and J ends were trimmed by 2 bases and 4 bases, with 11 bases remaining between them. Per the germline V gene, CDR1 is MDHEN and CDR2 is SYDVKM. The CDR3 length is 15 residues. The DNA of the CDR3 is TGTGCCAGCAGTTTAAGGGTTCACCTTAATGAAAAACTGTTTTTT. It is translated as CASSLRVHLNEKLFF.

About this clonotype: The junction shows a germline mismatch at one end, possibly a read error. This chain joins TRBV2 and TRBJ2-1; D unclear. Germline V CDR1 and CDR2: SNHLY, FYNNEI. The CDR3 consists of 14 residues. The CDR3 loop reads CTSTRKGVHNEQFF. CDR3 sequence (DNA): TGTACCAGCACCCGAAAGGGCGTCCACAATGAGCAGTTCTTC.

V usage is TRBV19 and J usage is TRBJ1-3; D gene unclear. This CDR3 is built from 16 residues. Trimming removed 4 bases at V and 4 bases at J, with 17 bases between. Germline loops: CDR1 LNHDA, CDR2 SQIVND (reference sequence). The CDR3 DNA reads TGTGCCAGTAGTAAAGGATCCGGGTCTGAAGGAAACACCATATATTTT. It is translated as CASSKGSGSEGNTIYF.

This clonotype was seen only a few times. V and J are TRBV6-6 and TRBJ2-1; TRBD2 aligns across 16 bases. The junction had 7 bases not matched to a gene; V was cut back by 7 bases and J by 4 bases. There are 17 residues in the CDR3. Germline-derived CDR1 and CDR2 are MNHNY and SVGAGI (reference sequence). CDR3 nucleotides: TGTGCCAGCATACCCGGGACTAGCGGGGGGGCTTACAATGAGCAGTTCTTC. It specifies CASIPGTSGGAYNEQFF.

The J gene is TRBJ2-1, the V gene TRBV7-9; D is unclear. Trimming took 7 bases from V and 0 from J, leaving 7 bases between them. CDR3 size: 13 residues. Germline V gene lookup returns CDR1 SEHNR and CDR2 FQNEAQ (reference sequence). CDR3 coding DNA: TGTGCCAGCAACCTCAGCTCCTACAATGAGCAGTTCTTC. Encoded protein: CASNLSSYNEQFF.

This clonotype was seen a handful of times. This chain links TRBV7-2 with TRBJ1-3; D gene uncertain. V was clipped by 5 bases and J by 3 bases, with 14 bases between them. CDR3 length: 15 residues. CDR1 and CDR2 from the germline V gene are SGHTA and FQGNSA. CDR3 bases: TGTGCCAGCAGCAATCACGGGCTCTTTGGAAACACCATATATTTT. This encodes CASSNHGLFGNTIYF.

The rearrangement uses TRBV5-6 and TRBJ1-4; D gene uncertain. The CDR3 covers 16 residues. Between the trimmed V and J ends, which lost 1 base and 0 bases, there was a span of 10 bases. Germline lookup yields CDR1 SGHDT and CDR2 YYEEEE. The CDR3 DNA is TGTGCCAGCAGCTTGTATCTGGCTGCAACTAATGAAAAACTGTTTTTT. Translation: CASSLYLAATNEKLFF. The full variable domain, in which reference TRBV5-6 and TRBJ1-4 provide the parts outside the CDR3, is DAGVTQSPTHLIKTRGQQVTLRCSPKSGHDTVSWYQQALGQGPQFIFQYYEEEERQRGNFPDRFSGHQFPNYSSELNVNALLLGDSALYLCASSLYLAATNEKLFFGSGTQLSVL.

This clonotype was counted many times. The V gene is TRBV6-1, the J gene TRBJ2-7, with 8 positions matching TRBD1. The CDR3 runs to 16 residues. From germline, CDR1 is MNHNS and CDR2 SASEGT. V trimming: 7 bases; J trimming: 3 bases; junction bases outside the gene matches: 14. The CDR3 region is CASTTPGTGPIYEQYF. DNA of the CDR3: TGTGCCAGCACCACCCCCGGGACAGGACCGATCTACGAGCAGTACTTC.

The J gene is TRBJ1-1, the V gene TRBV4-1; 9 bases line up with TRBD1. Looked up from germline, CDR1 is MGHRA and CDR2 is YSYEKL. The V and J ends lost 1 base and 6 bases, in that order; junction bases with no gene match: 9. The CDR3 consists of 16 residues. For the CDR3, the DNA is TGCGCCAGCAGCCAAGGGATCCCGGGACAGGGCTCTGAAGCTTTCTTT. Translated: CASSQGIPGQGSEAFF.

The table lists this clonotype with a few counts. The CDR3 DNA follows: TGTGCCAGCAGCCCCGGGGGGGCCGGAAAACTGTTTTTT. Encoded protein: CASSPGGAGKLFF. The V and J genes are TRBV27 and TRBJ1-4, with TRBD1 as a possible D gene (6 bases). The CDR3 contains 13 residues. CDR1 is MNHEY and CDR2 is SMNVEV in the germline V gene (reference sequence). Between the trimmed V and J ends, which lost 6 bases and 10 bases, there was a span of 15 bases.

This chain links TRBV12-5 with TRBJ2-2; the D is unclear. The germline V and J ends were trimmed by 3 bases and 3 bases, with 14 bases remaining between them. The CDR3 has 16 residues. Per the germline V gene, CDR1 is LGHNT and CDR2 is FRNRAP. CDR3 sequence reads: CASGFTSPVDTGELFF. CDR3 nucleotides: TGTGCTAGTGGTTTCACCTCTCCAGTCGACACCGGGGAGCTGTTTTTT.

The rearrangement links TRBV29-1 to TRBJ2-5; TRBD2 matches 9 bases. This CDR3 has 13 residues. Germline V gene data show CDR1 as SQVTM and CDR2 as ANQGSEA. Trimming took 7 bases from V and 5 from J; bases not matched to a gene: 8. DNA for the CDR3: TGCAGCGAGCAGCGGGGGGCAGGGGAGACCCAGTACTTC. It specifies CSEQRGAGETQYF.

This chain uses TRBV20-1 with TRBJ2-3, with 7 bases lining up with TRBD2. The germline gives CDR1 DFQATT, CDR2 SNEGSKA (reference sequence). The V segment lost 6 bases and the J segment 2 bases; nucleotides outside the gene matches: 8. The length of the CDR3 is 14 residues. The CDR3: CSAEASGPTDTQYF. CDR3 sequence (DNA): TGCAGTGCGGAGGCTAGCGGCCCCACAGATACGCAGTATTTT.

This clonotype was seen only a few times. The rearrangement joins TRBV12-5 to TRBJ2-7; D unclear. This CDR3 contains 15 residues. Germline-derived CDR1 and CDR2 are LGHNT and FRNRAP. With 1 base removed from V and 7 bases from J, the gap between germline ends came to 17 bases. The CDR3 DNA is TGTGCTAGTGGTTTGGCGCAAGGAGAATTCGGAGAGCAGTACTTC. Its protein product is CASGLAQGEFGEQYF.

This clonotype was detected only a few times. The chain joins TRBV13 to TRBJ2-1, with TRBD1 identical over 8 bases. Germline trimming cut 5 bases from V and 6 bases from J; bases unmatched to any gene: 6. The germline V gene encodes CDR1 PRHDT and CDR2 FYEKMQ (reference sequence). The CDR3 consists of 14 residues. The CDR3 sequence: CASSPRTGFNEQFF. As DNA, the CDR3 is TGTGCCAGCAGCCCCAGGACAGGGTTCAATGAGCAGTTCTTC.

This clonotype came up a few times. V usage is TRBV29-1 and J usage is TRBJ2-1; tentatively, D is TRBD2 (7 bases). In germline, CDR1 is SQVTM, CDR2 ANQGSEA. Between the trimmed V and J ends, which lost 2 bases and 8 bases, there was a span of 16 bases. CDR3 length: 14 amino acids. The CDR3 spells CSVELFGEGDEQFF. The CDR3 coding sequence is TGCAGCGTTGAATTGTTCGGGGAGGGGGATGAGCAGTTCTTC.